The entry below describes one T cell receptor beta chain. This CDR3 has 11 amino acids. Trimming stripped 1 base from V and 9 bases from J, with 7 bases between. Germline values: CDR1 GTSNPN, CDR2 SVGIG (reference sequence). These data originate in a study of T cells after somatic rescue of genetic block. Assay used: immunoSEQ multiplex PCR; TCRdb lists only in-frame clones, some missing. Of 110,000 or so clones in the sample, 80% to 95% are singletons; the top ten hold around 1.5%. The V gene is TRBV30, the J gene TRBJ2-1; unclear D gene. This TCR was sampled from a young woman. Sequenced material: peripheral blood mononuclear cells (PBMCs). The CDR3 here is CAWSDPGEQFF. The CDR3 DNA reads as TGTGCCTGGAGTGACCCGGGTGAGCAGTTCTTC.